This T cell receptor beta chain appears in the sequencing data of a study of cytomegalovirus exposure and HLA in healthy donors (dated by TCRdb to the late 2010s). About the investigation overall: An earlier analysis of about 530 of the donors reported about 280 Gb of sequence data and some 110 million unique TCR beta sequences obtained from about 180 million T cells. An early release that covered some 640 HLA-typed donors contained approximately 300 gigabases of sequencing data and about 93 million unique TCR sequences. Of the roughly 420 genotyped donors, less than 85% were placed in the genetic ancestry cluster associated with self-reported Caucasian donors. Both class I and class II loci were covered by HLA typing, at four-digit resolution. To predict cytomegalovirus infection status, the study combined high-throughput TCR immunosequencing, statistical association of individual TCRs with disease status, and machine learning. Using immunosequencing, the study profiled T cell repertoires from fewer than 850 subjects and related those repertoires to cytomegalovirus serostatus. All discovery cohort repertoires had been generated on a single sequencing platform. To decide whether each TCR beta V gene segment behaved as functional or pseudogenic, an earlier analysis of over 500 of the donors relied on high-throughput TCR beta sequencing. Donor age, sex, ethnicity and CMV serostatus were compiled together with the repertoire data. A later analysis re-analyzed previously published TCR beta repertoires from 650 to 800 donors and added high-resolution HLA genotyping to study TCR occurrence patterns. Because of strong linkage in the cohort, five DR-DQ haplotypes were treated as single units for association and clustering. Among 398 genotyped donors of the cohort, an average of about 220,000 unique TCR beta nucleotide sequences was sequenced per donor, of which about 18% were non-productive. In the later analysis, no new phenotypic data were used to find candidate immune exposures; instead, reliance was placed on TCR beta sequences and their occurrence across donors. The study was designed to test whether signatures of past pathogen exposure could be identified by cataloging public T cell receptors. A later genetic analysis used genome-wide SNP genotypes for about 60% of the 666 donors, treating that subset as a discovery cohort. Besides the first cohort of 666 subjects, a separate validation cohort made up of 120 or so different subjects was used. The number of donors typed differed by locus, with 629-630 for A, B, C, DRB1 and DQB1, around 500 for DQA1, 600 to 610 for DPA1, and approximately 470 for DPB1. What the research found in general, with its limitations: The cohort was sequenced for TCR beta chains only, and without alpha or paired-chain data the features that could be detected were limited. When HLA alleles, especially DR and DQ, strongly co-occurred, TCR associations were difficult to assign to individual alleles. The authors suggested that the approach could potentially be extended to other disease states and immunological phenotypes. Cytomegalovirus status was reported to be diagnosed by the classifier with high specificity and sensitivity in both the original and validation cohorts. A total of 164 TCR beta chains were listed by the study as associated with cytomegalovirus. A later analysis found that TCR association rates varied across HLA loci, with DRB1 alleles showing the most associated TCRs and HLA-C alleles the fewest. Some IMGT-functional V segments, including TRBV6-2 and TRBV6-3, could not be told apart with the 87-base-pair reads, so those segments were excluded. Compared with equally common non-associated chains, HLA-associated TCR beta chains in a later analysis were more clonally expanded and had lower generation probabilities. An association between a missense DCLRE1C variant and V-gene and J-gene trimming of TCR beta chains was found in a later genetic analysis and replicated in an independent cohort. Several of the top co-occurrence clusters appeared to be linked to parvovirus B19, influenza, CMV and Epstein-Barr virus, according to a later analysis. Most CMV-associated TCR beta chains appeared to be HLA-restricted in a later analysis, and the HLA associations seemed to be driven largely by CMV exposure. In vitro tests confirmed that three of the cytomegalovirus-associated TCR beta chains recognize cytomegalovirus antigens. Immune exposure information for the cohort was limited to CMV serostatus. Across donors, most TCR sequences were observed very rarely, whereas some public TCRs were present in many individuals. Linkage disequilibrium might explain the correlated functional status among segregating V segments, but an unknown experimental factor could not be ruled out. In an earlier analysis of fewer than 750 of the donors, most TCR beta V segments were observed in productive rearrangements about 87% or about 30% of the time, broadly matching IMGT annotations. At a false discovery rate of 0.05, a later analysis linked about 17,000 TCR beta sequences to specific HLA alleles. A further reported finding was that TCR beta sequences accurately predicted the HLA-A and HLA-B alleles for most subjects in the first cohort. Roughly uniform sequencing depth across donors was assumed in presence/absence analyses, although this assumption may not hold. Because HLA typing was unavailable for some donors at each locus, only the typed subset was used in association tests. Because counts were too low, some 17 rarely observed V segments, including chromosome 9 orphons, were excluded from the earlier analysis of around 640 of the donors. A cluster of highly shared sequence variants was judged likely to represent a technical artifact of the sequencing pipeline. Compared with the roughly 670-donor mean, donors in an Asian-associated ancestry cluster had fewer N-insertions in productive TCRs, according to a later genetic analysis.

The library was produced with the immunoSEQ multiplex PCR assay. For the multiplex PCR, a mixture combining 60 forward primers for TCR Vbeta segments and 13 reverse primers for TCR Jbeta segments was used. A multiplex PCR assay on genomic DNA amplified the CDR3 region of rearranged TCR beta genes. The Illumina HiSeq System was used to sequence the amplified TCR beta libraries as 87-base-pair reads. The study's processing was this. In a later analysis, 70 million to 95 million unique TCR beta chains were counted across the roughly 670 repertoires, and roughly 10 million of these chains were shared by at least two donors. Raw reads were error-corrected and collapsed into unique sequences with a nearest-neighbor algorithm that merged closely related sequences to remove PCR and sequencing errors. To assign V, D and J gene segments, CDR3 sequences were aligned to IMGT reference sequences. For a sequence to be retained, a match of at least six nucleotides to both a V gene segment and a J gene segment was required. Rearrangements were called productive when the CDR3 lacked stop codons and stayed in frame with V and J; all others were non-productive. CDR3 was defined according to IMGT convention as the region running from the second conserved V-encoded cysteine to the conserved J-encoded phenylalanine. The earlier analysis of 450 to 750 of the donors excluded any sequence lacking an unambiguous match to a single V gene segment. An earlier analysis of 450 to 650 of the donors called V segments functional above 56.7% productive rearrangements and segregating when the between-donor standard deviation exceeded 5%. A statistical classification framework was built for diagnosing cytomegalovirus status from the catalog of TCR beta chain sequences. In a later analysis, V and J genes were assigned by comparing TCR nucleotide sequences against IMGT/GENE-DB human TR gene sequences. The TCRdist pipeline was used in a later analysis to assign CDR3 sequences and most-parsimonious VDJ recombination scenarios. A later analysis defined each TCR beta chain by its CDR3 amino acid sequence plus V-gene family, and excluded reads lacking a unique V-gene family. As a way to deal with suspected cross-contamination and a sequencing artifact, a later analysis dropped roughly 620 nucleotide sequences that were highly shared and had low generation probability. In a later analysis, a clonal expansion index was calculated for each public chain from normalized within-repertoire ranks of inferred template counts. In a later analysis, generation probabilities were computed with a VDJ recombination model fitted to out-of-frame rearrangements, and the resulting probabilities were checked against IGoR. In a later analysis, TCR-TCR, TCR-HLA and TCR-CMV co-occurrence was scored with hypergeometric tests, and a repertoire-size bias correction was applied to TCR pairs. In a later analysis, false discovery rates were estimated by permuting HLA or CMV assignments 20 times. In a later analysis, co-occurring TCRs were grouped using DBSCAN, with TCRdist sequence similarity added in when clustering inside HLA-allele-positive subsets. Co-occurrence clustering excluded repertoires with fewer than 30,000 or more than 120,000 public chains, plus five with anomalous nucleotide sharing. Entries here come from immuneACCESS through TCRdb and include only in-frame sequences with V and J called. Some clones fail to appear in such tables; in the studies checked, an unresolved V gene covers under half of the shortfall, and the cause of the remainder is unknown. That table gives V, J and clone size, and the DNA gave D and trimming. Recorded for this sample are approximately 88,000 clones; approximately 80% of them occurred a single time. The ten largest clones represent roughly 5% of the sample.

In total, roughly 710 healthy bone marrow donors made up the cohort. At the time of sampling, all cohort members were nominally healthy, though unrecorded immune exposures were likely present. The donor was CMV seropositive and belonged to the group of over 250 seropositive cohort members. Every donor gave a peripheral blood sample, and the peripheral blood mononuclear cells from that sample were used for TCR beta sequencing. Genomic DNA extraction from the blood cell samples was performed with the Qiagen DNeasy Blood Extraction Kit. With regard to this clone: Its antigen is still unknown. Base qualities are not at hand, and no much larger clone is one base apart.

Inclusive of the bounding cysteine and phenylalanine, the CDR3 is 16 residues long. The DNA shown is the 48-base CDR3, in frame from base 1. CDR1 is given as MDHEN and CDR2 as SYDVKM, both from the germline V gene. Trimmed from V: 7 bases; trimmed from J: 5 bases; junction bases lacking a gene match: 17. This TCR was sampled from a man aged 25 to 40 in good health and CMV-seropositive. Material for sequencing was PBMCs. The chain uses TRBV28 and TRBJ2-7, with 7 bases in between that match TRBD2. DNA sequence: TGTGCCAGCAACTCCGTGGGGACGGGAGGTGGACACGAGCAGTACTTC. Its protein is CASNSVGTGGGHEQYF. With the rest looked up from the reference TRBV28 and TRBJ2-7 genes rather than sequenced, the full variable domain is DVKVTQSSRYLVKRTGEKVFLECVQDMDHENMFWYRQDPGLGLRLIYFSYDVKMKEKGDIPEGYSVSREKKERFSLILESASTNQTSMYLCASNSVGTGGGHEQYFGPGTRLTVT.